This T cell receptor beta chain is drawn from a study of liver allograft versus peripheral blood T cells. Study-level background: The authors compared T cell receptor repertoires in transplanted livers with those in the peripheral blood of recipients.

TCRdb called the reads again in MiXCR, with one record for every CDR3 protein. The table lists 6,000 or so distinct CDR3 sequences, more than 15% of them singletons. Germline V gene lookup returns CDR1 MNHNS and CDR2 SASEGT. The V end was cut by 10 bases, the J end by 0 bases, with 15 bases between. CDR3 length: 14 residues. By frequency in the sample, this clonotype is medium-sized. Its antigen is not known. Overall study results and limits: In liver allografts, T cell receptor repertoires reportedly differed from the repertoires found in peripheral blood.

The chain couples TRBV6-1 to TRBJ1-2; possibly TRBD1 for D (6 bases). The origin of this receptor is a human patient who had a liver transplant. Some T cells may be the graft donor's. The CDR3 region is CATSEGGTNYGYTF. The CDR3 nucleotides are TGTGCCACCTCAGAAGGGGGAACTAACTATGGCTACACCTTC.